This TCR beta chain was found in a study of T cells in Graves' hyperthyroidism and ophthalmopathy. Study-level information: Peripheral blood was acquired at first diagnosis, ahead of any therapy whatsoever.

For the diagnoses, clinical symptoms, serum thyroxine and TRAb, thyroid ultrasound and orbital computed tomography were used. Whole-study findings and limits: Most clonotypes expanded in the thyroid (above 0.001) were also present in blood.

This clonotype was counted a few times. Its target is unknown. TCR beta CDR3 regions were amplified from RNA transcripts. The HTBI primer set was used in a first-round RT-PCR of the TCR CDR3. Using its own MiXCR run on the multiplex PCR reads, TCRdb lists one record per CDR3 protein. The sample holds 300,000 to 350,000 distinct CDR3 sequences, over 15% seen once. This CDR3 is built from 19 residues. CDR1 and CDR2 (germline): KGHDR, SFDVKD. The V and J ends lost 4 bases and 5 bases, in that order; junction bases with no gene match: 21. The chain employs TRBV24-1 and TRBJ2-7; TRBD2 matches at 8 bases. This clonotype was sampled from a woman aged 45-59 years with Graves' hyperthyroidism. The specimen sequenced was blood. The chain's CDR3 is CATSDTLPRAAGGGNEQYF. The CDR3 nucleotides read TGTGCCACCAGTGACACCCTTCCACGAGCTGCGGGAGGTGGCAACGAGCAGTACTTC.